This T cell receptor (beta chain) came from a study of tumor-infiltrating lymphocytes in primary liver carcinoma. The CDR3 has 14 residues. Germline V CDR1 and CDR2: MNHEY, SVGAGI. After removal of 5 bases from V and 5 bases from J, the junction contained 7 bases not matched to a gene. Concerning this clonotype: A clone one base away is much larger, so this may be a read error.

Co-extracted RNA and DNA came from around 20-30 mg of unsorted bulk tissue. From around 500 ng total RNA, TCR beta cDNA was generated with a primer in the constant region. ARM-PCR was slightly modified, and three nested multiplex PCR rounds with it gave rise to the TCR beta libraries. PCR rounds one and two used TRBV1-TRBV30 forward primers with a C-beta reverse primer for 10 cycles each. TCRdb independently ran MiXCR on the multiplex PCR reads; one entry per CDR3 protein. Of about 110,000 distinct CDR3 sequences in the sample, about 68% were seen once. J is TRBJ2-5 and V is TRBV6-5, with 8 nucleotides matching TRBD1. The clonotype comes from a woman aged 60-75 years with primary liver carcinoma and hepatitis B virus infection. Sequences were obtained from liver tumor tissue from sampling region 1. Documented subset: tumor region T1, superior pole. CDR3 nucleotides: TGTGCCAGCAGTCGCGGACAGGGTGGGGAGACCCAGTACTTC. This sequence encodes CASSRGQGGETQYF.